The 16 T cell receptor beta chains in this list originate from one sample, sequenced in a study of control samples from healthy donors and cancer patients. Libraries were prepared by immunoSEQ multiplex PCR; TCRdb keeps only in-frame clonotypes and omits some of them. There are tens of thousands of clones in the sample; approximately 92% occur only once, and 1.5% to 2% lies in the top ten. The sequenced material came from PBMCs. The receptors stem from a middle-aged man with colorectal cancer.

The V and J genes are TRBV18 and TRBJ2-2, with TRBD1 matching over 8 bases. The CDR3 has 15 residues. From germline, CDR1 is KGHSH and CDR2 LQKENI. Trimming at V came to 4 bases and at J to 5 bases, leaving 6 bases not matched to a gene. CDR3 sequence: CASSLDRGTTGELFF. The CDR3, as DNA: TGTGCCAGCTCACTCGACAGGGGTACAACCGGGGAGCTGTTTTTT.

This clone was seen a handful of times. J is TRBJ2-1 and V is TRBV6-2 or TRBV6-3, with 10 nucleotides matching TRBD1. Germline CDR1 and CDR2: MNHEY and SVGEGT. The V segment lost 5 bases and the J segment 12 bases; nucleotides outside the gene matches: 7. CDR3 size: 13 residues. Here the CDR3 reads CASSGGQGWTQFF. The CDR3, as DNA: TGTGCCAGCAGTGGGGGACAGGGGTGGACGCAGTTCTTC.

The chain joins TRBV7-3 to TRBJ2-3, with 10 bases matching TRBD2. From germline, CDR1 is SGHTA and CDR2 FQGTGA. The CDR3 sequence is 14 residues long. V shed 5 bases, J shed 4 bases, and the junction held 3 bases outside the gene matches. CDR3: CASSAAGGPDTQYF. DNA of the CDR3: TGTGCCAGCAGCGCAGCGGGGGGGCCAGATACGCAGTATTTT.

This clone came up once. Here the CDR3 reads CASSQARQATNEKLFF. The DNA for the CDR3 is TGCGCCAGCAGCCAAGCACGACAGGCTACTAATGAAAAACTGTTTTTT. The J gene is TRBJ1-4, the V gene TRBV4-1, with a possible D match to TRBD1 (6 bases). The germline CDR1 and CDR2 sequences are MGHRA and YSYEKL. The CDR3 spans 16 residues. V lost 1 base, J lost 2 bases, and 11 bases lay in between.

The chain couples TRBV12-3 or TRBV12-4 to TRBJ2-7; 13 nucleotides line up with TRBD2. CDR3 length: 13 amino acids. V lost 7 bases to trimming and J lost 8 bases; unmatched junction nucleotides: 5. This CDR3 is CASNPGLAGKQYF. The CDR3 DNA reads TGTGCCAGCAATCCGGGACTAGCGGGGAAGCAGTACTTC.

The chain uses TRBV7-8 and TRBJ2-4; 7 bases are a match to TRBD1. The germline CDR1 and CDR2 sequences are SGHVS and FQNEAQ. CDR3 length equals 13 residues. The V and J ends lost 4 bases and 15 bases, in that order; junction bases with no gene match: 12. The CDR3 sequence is CASSSRDSSLRYF. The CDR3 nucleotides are TGTGCCAGCAGCTCCCGGGACAGCTCTCTCCGGTACTTC.

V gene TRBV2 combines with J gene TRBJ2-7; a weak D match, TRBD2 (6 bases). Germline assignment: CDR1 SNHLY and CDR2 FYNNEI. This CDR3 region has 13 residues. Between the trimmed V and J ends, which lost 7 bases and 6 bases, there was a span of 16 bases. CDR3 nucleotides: TGTGCCAGCAAACTGGAGGGATCAGGCGAGCAGTACTTC. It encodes CASKLEGSGEQYF.

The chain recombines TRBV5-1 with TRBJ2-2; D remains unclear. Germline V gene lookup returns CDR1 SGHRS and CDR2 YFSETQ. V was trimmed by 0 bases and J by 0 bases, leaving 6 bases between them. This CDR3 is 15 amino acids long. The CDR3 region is CASSLVPANTGELFF. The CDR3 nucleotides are TGCGCCAGCAGCTTGGTACCCGCGAACACCGGGGAGCTGTTTTTT.

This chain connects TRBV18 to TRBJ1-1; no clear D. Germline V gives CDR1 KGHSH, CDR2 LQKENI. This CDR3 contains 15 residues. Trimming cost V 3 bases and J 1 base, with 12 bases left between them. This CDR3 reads CASSPEVAGNTEAFF. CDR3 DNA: TGTGCCAGCTCACCCGAAGTGGCGGGGAACACTGAAGCTTTCTTT.

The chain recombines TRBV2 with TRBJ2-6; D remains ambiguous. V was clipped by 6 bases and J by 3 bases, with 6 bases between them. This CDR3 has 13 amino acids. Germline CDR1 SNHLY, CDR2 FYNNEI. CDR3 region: CASRRGGANVLTF. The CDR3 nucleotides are TGTGCCAGCAGGCGTGGTGGGGCCAACGTCCTGACTTTC. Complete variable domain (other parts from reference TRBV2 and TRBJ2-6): EPEVTQTPSHQVTQMGQEVILRCVPISNHLYFYWYRQILGQKVEFLVSFYNNEISEKSEIFDDQFSVERPDGSNFTLKIRSTKLEDSAMYFCASRRGGANVLTFGAGSRLTVL.

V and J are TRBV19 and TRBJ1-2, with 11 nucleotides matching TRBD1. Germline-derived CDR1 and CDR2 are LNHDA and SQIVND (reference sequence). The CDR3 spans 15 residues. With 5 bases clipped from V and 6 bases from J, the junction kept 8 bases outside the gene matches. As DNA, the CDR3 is TGTGCCAGTAGTCAGCCGGGACAGGGGGTTAATGGCTACACCTTC. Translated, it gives CASSQPGQGVNGYTF.

CDR3 in amino acids: CAWTQGTTYNSPLHF. As DNA, the CDR3 is TGTGCCTGGACTCAGGGCACGACCTATAATTCACCCCTCCACTTT. V gene TRBV30 combines with J gene TRBJ1-6; tentative D call: TRBD1 (5 bases). The CDR3 sequence is 15 residues long. Germline CDR1 reads GTSNPN; CDR2 reads SVGIG (reference sequence). Trimming cost V 4 bases and J 2 bases, with 12 bases left between them.

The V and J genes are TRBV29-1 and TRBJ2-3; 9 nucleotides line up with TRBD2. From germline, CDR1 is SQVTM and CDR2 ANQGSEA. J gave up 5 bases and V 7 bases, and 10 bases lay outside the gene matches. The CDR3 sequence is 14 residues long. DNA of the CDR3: TGCAGCGCCCTTAGCGGGGGAGCGAGAGATACGCAGTATTTT. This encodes CSALSGGARDTQYF.

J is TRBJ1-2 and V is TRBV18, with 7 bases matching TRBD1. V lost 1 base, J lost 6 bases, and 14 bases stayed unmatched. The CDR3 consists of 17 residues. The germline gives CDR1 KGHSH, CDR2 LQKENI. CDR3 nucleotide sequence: TGTGCCAGCTCACCACGTGACAGGGCCCGCGCATTGGATGGCTACACCTTC. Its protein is CASSPRDRARALDGYTF. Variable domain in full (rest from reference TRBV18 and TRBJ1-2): NAGVMQNPRHLVRRRGQEARLRCSPMKGHSHVYWYRQLPEEGLKFMVYLQKENIIDESGMPKERFSAEFPKEGPSILRIQQVVRGDSAAYFCASSPRDRARALDGYTFGSGTRLTVV.

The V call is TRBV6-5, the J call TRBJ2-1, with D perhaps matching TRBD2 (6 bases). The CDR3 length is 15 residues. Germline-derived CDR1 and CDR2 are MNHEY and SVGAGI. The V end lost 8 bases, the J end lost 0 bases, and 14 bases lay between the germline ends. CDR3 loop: CASLGGANSYNEQFF. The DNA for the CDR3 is TGTGCCAGCCTCGGCGGGGCCAACTCCTACAATGAGCAGTTCTTC.

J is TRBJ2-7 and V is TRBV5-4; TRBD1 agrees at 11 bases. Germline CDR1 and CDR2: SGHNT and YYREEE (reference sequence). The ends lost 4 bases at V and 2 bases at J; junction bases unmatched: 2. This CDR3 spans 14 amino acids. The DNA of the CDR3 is TGTGCCAGCAGCCCGGACAGGGGGCCCTACGAGCAGTACTTC. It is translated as CASSPDRGPYEQYF. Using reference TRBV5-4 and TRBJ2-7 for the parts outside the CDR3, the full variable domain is ETGVTQSPTHLIKTRGQQVTLRCSSQSGHNTVSWYQQALGQGPQFIFQYYREEENGRGNFPPRFSGLQFPNYSSELNVNALELDDSALYLCASSPDRGPYEQYFGPGTRLTVT.